Below, 23 T cell receptor beta chains from the same sample are listed, as sequenced in a study of T cells after yellow fever vaccination. One entry per CDR3 protein results from TCRdb running MiXCR on the 5' RACE reads. The data contain about 320,000 distinct CDR3 sequences, about 11% of them singletons. The sequencing here drew on CD4+ T cells sorted from PBMCs, taken 45 days after the yellow fever booster vaccination. Receptor source: a man aged 18-30 years who received the YFV17D yellow fever vaccine.

The chain recombines TRBV21-1 with TRBJ2-5; the D call TRBD1 from the table was never checked on the DNA. TRBV21-1 is classified as a pseudogene. This CDR3 is built from 15 residues. CDR3 DNA: TGTGCCATAGATCCGACAGGGACTTGGAAAGAGACCCAGTACTTC. Translating gives CAIDPTGTWKETQYF.

The rearrangement uses TRBV7-2 and TRBJ1-1, with D uncertain. Germline V lookup: CDR1 SGHTA, CDR2 FQGNSA. CDR3 size: 13 residues. Trimming took 5 bases from V and 7 from J, leaving 14 bases between them. CDR3 nucleotides: TGTGCCAGCAGCGCCCGTCGCCTCGTTGAAGCTTTCTTT. Its translation: CASSARRLVEAFF. Supplemented by reference TRBV7-2 and TRBJ1-1, the full variable domain reads GAGVSQSPSNKVTEKGKDVELRCDPISGHTALYWYRQSLGQGLEFLIYFQGNSAPDKSGLPSDRFSAERTGGSVSTLTIQRTQQEDSAVYLCASSARRLVEAFFGQGTRLTVV.

This chain joins TRBV6-5 and TRBJ1-5; 7 bases are a match to TRBD1. The junction had 3 bases not matched to a gene; V was cut back by 0 bases and J by 7 bases. Looked up from germline, CDR1 is MNHEY and CDR2 is SVGAGI. The CDR3 length is 14 residues. The CDR3 coding sequence is TGTGCCAGCAGTTACTCCAGGGGGTTCCAGCCCCAGCATTTT. Its translation: CASSYSRGFQPQHF.

As for this clonotype: Mismatch with germline at one junction end may stem from a read error. CDR3 nucleotides: TGTGCCTTAGAACAGAGCTCTGGATACACCATATATTTT. This encodes CALEQSSGYTIYF. The chain is built from TRBV30 and TRBJ1-3; D uncertain. Germline V gene sequence: CDR1 GTSNPN, CDR2 SVGIG (reference sequence). The CDR3 sequence is 13 residues long.

The chain joins TRBV20-1 to TRBJ2-2, with 9 bases lining up with TRBD2. From germline, CDR1 is DFQATT and CDR2 SNEGSKA (reference sequence). The CDR3 is made up of 15 amino acids. V dropped 6 bases and J dropped 7; count of bases not matched to a gene: 12. CDR3 nucleotides: TGCAGTGCCCCGTTGGCGGGGGGGCATAACGGGGAGCTGTTTTTT. It encodes CSAPLAGGHNGELFF.

The V gene is TRBV7-2, the J gene TRBJ2-5; D might be TRBD2 (7 bases). The CDR3 contains 18 residues. Germline V CDR1 and CDR2: SGHTA, FQGNSA. V lost 5 bases and J 4 bases, leaving 26 bases between the germline ends. In nucleotides, the CDR3 is TGTGCCAGCAGCGGAAAAAAGACTAACGGGGGGCGGCGAGAGACCCAGTACTTC. It yields the protein CASSGKKTNGGRRETQYF.

This clonotype occurred a few times. The chain joins TRBV12-3 or TRBV12-4 to TRBJ1-5, with TRBD1 matching 9 bases. J was trimmed by 4 bases and V by 6 bases; bases with no gene match: 4. This CDR3 is 14 amino acids long. In DNA, the CDR3 is TGTGCCAGCAGCATACAGGGGGCGAATCAGCCCCAGCATTTT. It translates to CASSIQGANQPQHF.

This rearrangement joins TRBV6-2 or TRBV6-3 to TRBJ2-2, with TRBD1 identical over 8 bases. V was clipped by 5 bases and J by 5 bases; unmatched bases: 13. Germline assignment: CDR1 MNHEY and CDR2 SVGEGT. The CDR3 covers 17 residues. CDR3 region: CASSPLGGQGSTGELFF. The CDR3 DNA sequence: TGTGCCAGCAGTCCCCTAGGAGGACAGGGTTCAACCGGGGAGCTGTTTTTT.

The chain joins TRBV3-1 to TRBJ2-1, with D possibly TRBD2 on 6 matching bases. The germline V and J ends were trimmed by 8 bases and 9 bases, with 17 bases remaining between them. The CDR3 is 13 residues long. The germline gives CDR1 LGHDT, CDR2 YNNKEL (reference sequence). The CDR3 sequence is CASSSALISEQFF. The CDR3 coding sequence is TGTGCCAGCTCTAGCGCCTTAATCAGTGAGCAGTTCTTC.

The gene calls are TRBV2 and TRBJ2-5; a weak D match, TRBD2 (5 bases). The CDR3 spans 13 residues. V lost 4 bases and J 7 bases, leaving 13 bases between the germline ends. Germline CDR1 and CDR2: SNHLY and FYNNEI. As DNA, the CDR3 is TGTGCCAGCAGTGGGACTTACGCCGTGACCCAGTACTTC. As protein: CASSGTYAVTQYF.

In its sample, this clonotype was seen a few times. The chain combines TRBV18 with TRBJ2-7, with 8 nucleotides matching TRBD1. The J segment lost 2 bases and the V segment lost 0 bases, leaving 3 bases of the junction unmatched. The length of the CDR3 is 15 residues. In germline, CDR1 is KGHSH, CDR2 LQKENI. CDR3 sequence reads: CASSPPGQAPYEQYV. Written as DNA, the CDR3 is TGTGCCAGCTCACCACCGGGACAGGCACCCTACGAGCAGTACGTC.

This clonotype was seen only a few times. This chain joins TRBV28 and TRBJ1-5; 8 positions agree with TRBD1. Germline CDR1 reads MDHEN; CDR2 reads SYDVKM. The junction had 8 bases not matched to a gene; V was cut back by 3 bases and J by 1 base. CDR3 size: 17 residues. The CDR3 loop reads CASSFPRTGSSNQPQHF. CDR3 in DNA: TGTGCCAGCAGTTTCCCCAGGACAGGGTCCAGCAATCAGCCCCAGCATTTT.

This clonotype has a handful of counts. The gene calls are TRBV10-3 and TRBJ2-7, with TRBD1 as a possible D gene (5 bases). The CDR3 is made up of 12 amino acids. Per the germline V gene, CDR1 is ENHRY and CDR2 is SYGVKD. The V end lost 2 bases, the J end lost 12 bases, and 14 bases lay between the germline ends. The CDR3 sequence: CAISEGQGLPYV. Written as DNA, the CDR3 is TGTGCCATCAGTGAGGGTCAGGGCCTGCCGTACGTC.

This clonotype has just a few counts. V usage is TRBV7-2 and J usage is TRBJ2-2; no firm D call. The CDR3 length is 13 residues. Trimming removed 3 bases at V and 6 bases at J, with 8 bases between. Germline assignment: CDR1 SGHTA and CDR2 FQGNSA. CDR3: CASSFRVSGELFF. CDR3 DNA sequence: TGTGCCAGCAGCTTCCGAGTGTCCGGGGAGCTGTTTTTT.

V and J are TRBV3-1 and TRBJ2-7, with D hard to call. V was clipped by 1 base and J by 0 bases, with 7 bases between them. Looked up from germline, CDR1 is LGHDT and CDR2 is YNNKEL (reference sequence). The CDR3 consists of 14 residues. This CDR3 reads CASSQAPFSYEQYV. CDR3 nucleotides: TGTGCCAGCAGCCAAGCCCCCTTCTCCTACGAGCAGTACGTC.

The sample holds many counts of this clonotype. The chain uses TRBV29-1 and TRBJ2-5; 8 nucleotides align to TRBD1. Germline V lookup: CDR1 SQVTM, CDR2 ANQGSEA. CDR3 size: 13 residues. V lost 7 bases, J lost 5 bases, and 9 bases stayed unmatched. The CDR3 spells CSADYRDRETQYF. The CDR3 DNA reads as TGCAGCGCCGACTACCGGGACAGGGAGACCCAGTACTTC.

This clonotype showed up many times. Because it lacks the conserved phenylalanine or tryptophan at the end, this CDR3 is likely a read error. It is unclear where the CDR3 begins or ends on the DNA, so no DNA is shown, and the CDR3 is as TCRdb lists it. This chain uses TRBV5-1 with TRBJ2-1; the DNA was not compared with TRBD1, the D call given in the table. In germline, CDR1 is SGHRS, CDR2 YFSETQ. The CDR3 extends over 9 residues, inclusive of both ends. CDR3 region: CASSLNFAP.

This clonotype showed up many times. The chain combines TRBV5-6 with TRBJ1-2, with a tentative D call TRBD1 (6 bases). Looked up from germline, CDR1 is SGHDT and CDR2 is YYEEEE. The CDR3 covers 14 residues. V gave up 4 bases and J gave up 0 bases, with 10 bases separating them. In nucleotides, the CDR3 is TGTGCCAGCAGCCCGACAGGAACTAACTATGGCTACACCTTC. This gives the protein CASSPTGTNYGYTF. Variable domain in full (rest from reference TRBV5-6 and TRBJ1-2): DAGVTQSPTHLIKTRGQQVTLRCSPKSGHDTVSWYQQALGQGPQFIFQYYEEEERQRGNFPDRFSGHQFPNYSSELNVNALLLGDSALYLCASSPTGTNYGYTFGSGTRLTVV.

The chain uses TRBV5-1 and TRBJ1-4; D gene ambiguous. The germline V and J ends were trimmed by 4 bases and 5 bases, with 12 bases remaining between them. Germline loops: CDR1 SGHRS, CDR2 YFSETQ. This CDR3 spans 14 amino acids. CDR3 protein: CASSTGYGNEKLFF. The CDR3 region has the DNA TGCGCCAGCAGCACGGGGTACGGGAATGAAAAACTGTTTTTT.

This clonotype was seen more than once but under ten times. The chain joins TRBV28 to TRBJ2-2; possible D gene TRBD2, 6 bases. V lost 8 bases and J 2 bases, leaving 12 bases between the germline ends. CDR1 MDHEN and CDR2 SYDVKM come from the germline V gene. The CDR3 is made up of 14 amino acids. CDR3 sequence (DNA): TGTGCCAGCCGACGGGACTTAAACACCGGGGAGCTGTTTTTT. This codes for CASRRDLNTGELFF.

In this sample, this clonotype turned up many times. The chain employs TRBV28 and TRBJ1-1; D uncertain. Germline V lookup: CDR1 MDHEN, CDR2 SYDVKM. The CDR3 covers 14 residues. Trimming shortened V by 5 bases and J by 0 bases, and 10 bases separated the two germline ends. For the CDR3, the DNA is TGTGCCAGCAGTCCGTCTCAGTTGAACACTGAAGCTTTCTTT. This translates into CASSPSQLNTEAFF.

The CDR3 DNA follows: TGTGCCAGCATCCTGACAGGGGTGAACACTGAAGCTTTCTTT. This encodes CASILTGVNTEAFF. This chain connects TRBV7-9 to TRBJ1-1; 8 bases are shared with TRBD1. V was clipped by 7 bases and J by 0 bases; unmatched bases: 4. Germline V gene data show CDR1 as SEHNR and CDR2 as FQNEAQ (reference sequence). CDR3 size: 14 residues.

This clonotype was observed a handful of times. This chain connects TRBV5-4 to TRBJ2-3; TRBD1 agrees at 9 bases. The junction had 7 bases not matched to a gene; V was cut back by 4 bases and J by 4 bases. Germline lookup yields CDR1 SGHNT and CDR2 YYREEE (reference sequence). The CDR3 contains 15 residues. The CDR3, as DNA: TGTGCCAGCAGCCAACGGGACAGGGTCTCAGATACGCAGTATTTT. Residues: CASSQRDRVSDTQYF.